A single sample is the source of the 3 T cell receptor beta chains below, sequenced in a study of control samples from healthy donors and cancer patients. Assay: immunoSEQ multiplex PCR; the TCRdb copy retains only in-frame clones and omits some. The sample has 40,000 to 60,000 clones, around nine tenths seen once. The sequenced sample was PBMCs. These receptor sequences come from a man aged 50 to 59 with head and neck cancer.

The rearrangement links TRBV28 to TRBJ1-3; D is unclear. With 5 bases removed from V and 0 bases from J, the gap between germline ends came to 8 bases. This CDR3 is built from 14 residues. CDR1 and CDR2 from the germline V gene are MDHEN and SYDVKM. The CDR3 loop is CASSLRHSGNTIYF. The CDR3 nucleotides are TGTGCCAGCAGTCTACGCCACTCTGGAAACACCATATATTTT.

The chain combines TRBV20-1 with TRBJ1-2; 9 bases line up with TRBD1. Germline lookup yields CDR1 DFQATT and CDR2 SNEGSKA (reference sequence). The CDR3 has 16 residues. The junction had 14 bases not matched to a gene; V was cut back by 3 bases and J by 6 bases. In DNA form, the CDR3 reads TGCAGTGCTAGTGGGCAAGGGGGGACAGGGAAGGATGGCTACACCTTC. The encoded protein is CSASGQGGTGKDGYTF.

This chain uses TRBV30 with TRBJ2-5, with 9 nucleotides matching TRBD2. J lost 4 bases, V lost 5 bases, and 17 bases had no gene match. Germline V gene lookup returns CDR1 GTSNPN and CDR2 SVGIG (reference sequence). The CDR3 extends over 17 amino acids. The CDR3 loop reads CAWRDGGGGAFGETQYF. CDR3 sequence (DNA): TGTGCCTGGCGGGATGGGGGCGGGGGGGCGTTCGGAGAGACCCAGTACTTC. Full variable domain (missing parts from reference TRBV30 and TRBJ2-5): SQTIHQWPATLVQPVGSPLSLECTVEGTSNPNLYWYRQAAGRGLQLLFYSVGIGQISSEVPQNLSASRPQDRQFILSSKKLLLSDSGFYLCAWRDGGGGAFGETQYFGPGTRLLVL.